This T cell receptor (beta chain) originates from a study of immune evolution from preneoplasia to lung adenocarcinoma. In the study overall: HLA loss of heterozygosity: roughly 7.5% AIS, about 15% MIA, about 35% ADC, none AAH. Study-wide points: Top clone share appeared to fall from AAH through AIS, MIA, adenocarcinoma.

H&E slides confirmed each diagnosis, reviewed by two pathologists independently. Premalignant or tumor cells were enriched by macro-dissection after pathologic assessment. Profiled with immunoSEQ multiplex PCR; TCRdb holds only in-frame clones, not every one. The sample shows roughly 5,700 clones, around four fifths of them seen only once. As to this clone: Antigen specificity is unknown.

This sequence was found in a person aged 55-80 years with lung adenocarcinoma. The sequenced material came from FFPE minimally invasive lung adenocarcinoma tissue.

Here the CDR3 DNA reads TGTGCCAGCAGCATCAATGGTAACACTGAAGCTTTCTTT. Protein: CASSINGNTEAFF. V is TRBV7-3 and J is TRBJ1-1; D is undetermined. In germline, CDR1 is SGHTA, CDR2 FQGTGA. With 5 bases removed from V and 2 bases from J, the gap between germline ends came to 9 bases. There are 13 residues in the CDR3.